The rows below give T cell receptor beta chains drawn from one sample of a study of blood T cell repertoires in COVID-19. Sequencing was performed with immunoSEQ multiplex PCR; in TCRdb, only in-frame clones are kept and a portion is missing. The data hold about 55,000 clones, with roughly 85% observed a single time. Sequencing was performed on peripheral blood. Receptors originate from a human donor in a cohort sampled during active COVID-19. The CDR3 runs from the conserved cysteine through the conserved F or W.

j_call v_call cdr3_aa
TRBJ1-5 TRBV7-8 CASSYTRLDRGLRNQPQHF
TRBJ2-3 TRBV11-3 CASSLGSETSADTQYF
TRBJ2-7 TRBV6-1 CASSLGQGAHEQYF
TRBJ2-7 TRBV7-2 CASSFREGPYEQYF
TRBJ2-6 TRBV19 CASSPEFSGANVLTF
TRBJ2-2 TRBV28 CASSLAGNTGELFF
TRBJ2-1 TRBV7-3 CASSAILRGFHEQFF
TRBJ2-3 TRBV4-3 CASSQAGTSGRRDTQYF
TRBJ2-7 TRBV9 CASSASGGGLIEQYF
TRBJ2-6 TRBV28 CASSATGSGANVLTF
TRBJ2-5 TRBV7-2 CASSLDTATQYF
TRBJ1-4 TRBV7-2 CASSLAGTGGEKLFF
TRBJ2-1 TRBV5-1 CASRPRLETYNEQFF
TRBJ2-3 TRBV5-1 CATSGGRDTDTQYF
TRBJ1-2 TRBV18 CASSPGQDNYGYTF
TRBJ1-4 TRBV29-1 CSVVRDSGEKLFF
TRBJ1-5 TRBV6-5 CASRADRGHQPQHF
TRBJ1-2 TRBV30 CAWRGGSNYGYTF
TRBJ2-7 TRBV29-1 CSVEGAGGIYEQYF
TRBJ1-2 TRBV7-8 CASSLDTIGGYTF
TRBJ2-7 TRBV6-5 CASSLGKPYEQYF
TRBJ2-2 TRBV9 CASKNERDTGELFF
TRBJ2-5 TRBV6-5 CASSRQLQETQYF
TRBJ2-7 TRBV20-1 CSASAGTVSSYEQYF
TRBJ2-3 TRBV10-2 CASGAGGSTDTQYF
TRBJ2-7 TRBV18 CASSPTLAGTYEQYF
TRBJ2-3 TRBV2 CASKRLAASTDTQYF
TRBJ1-5 TRBV12-3/TRBV12-4 CASSLSGVQPQHF
TRBJ1-3 TRBV7-2 CASSKGGADTIYF
TRBJ2-5 TRBV15 CATRLQGEVQETQYF
TRBJ1-4 TRBV24-1 CATSPGGYEKLFF
TRBJ2-4 TRBV28 CASSLPTGGENIQYF
TRBJ2-7 TRBV5-4 CASSRTGYEQYF
TRBJ1-1 TRBV11-3 CASSLGGRTEAFF
TRBJ2-6 TRBV18 CASWTFSGANVLTF
TRBJ2-7 TRBV3-1/TRBV3-2 CASSQDRAAYEQYF
TRBJ2-7 TRBV6-5 CASCGGNSYEQYF
TRBJ2-7 TRBV7-9 CASSSPQTYEQYF
TRBJ2-3 TRBV5-4 CASSLGGQSTDTQYF
TRBJ2-3 TRBV7-9 CASSSRDRSTDTQYF
TRBJ2-7 TRBV2 CASSDGLAVPPKYEQYF
TRBJ2-5 TRBV7-2 CASSTRQGLGETQYF